A single T cell receptor beta chain is shown here with its context. The antigen is not known. This entry belongs to a study of T cells in localized non-small cell lung cancer. Overall study results and limits: Uninvolved adjacent lung showed peak T cell clonality, exceeding tumor.

Sequencing used immunoSEQ multiplex PCR; TCRdb keeps in-frame clones, though not all of them. The data hold around 1,800 clones, with 40% to 55% observed a single time. The origin of this receptor is a male donor older than 55 with stage II lung adenocarcinoma. The sequenced sample was lung tumor tissue, obtained before any cancer treatment.

The chain's CDR3 is CATSITQGGNEKLFF. In DNA form, the CDR3 reads TGTGCCACCAGCATTACACAGGGAGGCAATGAAAAACTGTTTTTT. This chain connects TRBV15 to TRBJ1-4, with TRBD1 as a possible D gene (6 bases). The CDR3 has 15 amino acids. Germline assignment: CDR1 LNHNV and CDR2 YYDKDF (reference sequence). V was pared by 4 bases and J by 5 bases, with 14 bases between.